What follows is one TCR beta chain and its context. Other nucleotide sequences from this sample produce the same CDR3. The data stem from a study of shared clonotypes between healthy human individuals. Libraries were prepared by immunoSEQ multiplex PCR; TCRdb keeps only in-frame clonotypes and omits some of them. Among around 650,000 clones, roughly 95% were seen once, and the ten largest hold 0.11%. In germline, CDR1 is LNHNV, CDR2 YYDKDF (reference sequence). V dropped 0 bases and J dropped 6 bases, with 6 bases sitting between them. This CDR3 is built from 13 residues. Naive CD8 cells, CD45RO-negative and positively selected for CCR7, excluded terminally differentiated effector memory CD45RA+ cells.

The TCR sequence derives from a woman in her twenties or thirties in good health. The chain uses TRBV15 and TRBJ1-5; unclear D gene. Sequencing used naive CD8+ T cells sorted from blood. Here the CDR3 reads CATSRDGGQPQHF. CDR3 coding DNA: TGTGCCACCAGCAGAGATGGCGGTCAGCCCCAGCATTTT.